These 32 T cell receptor beta chains were sequenced from one sample in a study of cytomegalovirus exposure and HLA in healthy donors. Amplification used 60 Vbeta primers and 13 Jbeta primers. Clones were sequenced by immunoSEQ multiplex PCR, and TCRdb holds only the in-frame ones, with some missing. Of some 140,000 clones in the sample, 60% to 80% were seen once. Sequencing was performed on PBMCs. These receptors all come from a man aged 30 to 45 in good health and CMV-seronegative.

In this sample, this clone turned up once. The chain links TRBV29-1 to TRBJ1-2; D is uncertain. The ends were cut back, 5 bases at V and 4 bases at J, with 5 bases in the middle. Germline V gene data show CDR1 as SQVTM and CDR2 as ANQGSEA. The CDR3 length is 10 residues. The CDR3 nucleotides read TGCAGCGTTTTCATCTATGGCTACACCTTC. It is translated as CSVFIYGYTF.

The V gene is TRBV10-1, the J gene TRBJ2-3; TRBD1 aligns across 12 bases. Germline V lookup: CDR1 WNHNN, CDR2 SYGVQD (reference sequence). The CDR3 runs 15 residues. V shed 6 bases, J shed 6 bases, and the junction held 7 bases outside the gene matches. The DNA of the CDR3 is TGCGCCAGCAGGCCGGGACAGGGGGCAAGTGATACGCAGTATTTT. Protein product: CASRPGQGASDTQYF.

Only one count was recorded for this clone. The CDR3 DNA sequence: TGTGCCAGCAGCTCCGGGACAGGGCTCCCTAGCACAGATACGCAGTATTTT. This sequence encodes CASSSGTGLPSTDTQYF. The rearrangement links TRBV5-4 to TRBJ2-3, with 9 bases lining up with TRBD1. The CDR3 consists of 17 residues. V was clipped by 3 bases and J by 0 bases; unmatched bases: 8. In germline, CDR1 is SGHNT, CDR2 YYREEE (reference sequence). Full variable domain (remainder filled in from reference TRBV5-4 and TRBJ2-3): ETGVTQSPTHLIKTRGQQVTLRCSSQSGHNTVSWYQQALGQGPQFIFQYYREEENGRGNFPPRFSGLQFPNYSSELNVNALELDDSALYLCASSSGTGLPSTDTQYFGPGTRLTVL.

The J gene is TRBJ2-5, the V gene TRBV18; 7 bases line up with TRBD2. Trimming took 0 bases from V and 9 from J; bases not matched to a gene: 7. The germline CDR1 and CDR2 sequences are KGHSH and LQKENI. There are 14 residues in the CDR3. DNA for the CDR3: TGTGCCAGCTCACCACCAGGCCCCGCGGGGGCCCAGTACTTC. Translated, it gives CASSPPGPAGAQYF.

CDR3: CASSPSPAGGADTQYF. As DNA, the CDR3 is TGTGCCAGCAGCCCATCACCAGCGGGAGGGGCAGATACGCAGTATTTT. The chain carries TRBV27 and TRBJ2-3; 10 bases fit TRBD2. Germline-derived CDR1 and CDR2 are MNHEY and SMNVEV (reference sequence). CDR3 length: 16 residues. Unmatched junction bases numbered 10, after V lost 6 bases and J lost 4 bases.

The chain has TRBV6-6 and TRBJ1-1; TRBD1 agrees at 9 bases. The CDR3 has 15 residues. V was clipped by 6 bases and J by 2 bases; unmatched bases: 7. In germline, CDR1 is MNHNY, CDR2 SVGAGI (reference sequence). Written as DNA, the CDR3 is TGTGCCAGCAGCACACAGGGGGCTCCTAACACTGAAGCTTTCTTT. Translated, it gives CASSTQGAPNTEAFF.

V usage is TRBV7-2 and J usage is TRBJ2-1; 9 nucleotides line up with TRBD2. Germline V gene sequence: CDR1 SGHTA, CDR2 FQGNSA. CDR3 size: 14 residues. The V gene end was trimmed by 1 base and the J gene end by 14 bases; junction bases not matched to a gene: 9. CDR3 sequence (DNA): TGTGCCAGCAGCTTAGATTGGTCGCGGGGGGGGGAGTTCTTC. Protein product: CASSLDWSRGGEFF.

The chain recombines TRBV28 with TRBJ1-4; no reliable D call. This CDR3 is 12 amino acids long. Deletions cut 8 bases from V and 7 bases from J, with 11 bases between. Per germline, CDR1 MDHEN and CDR2 SYDVKM. CDR3 sequence (DNA): TGTGCCAGCGCCTTGAGGCGTGAAAAACTGTTTTTT. Amino acids: CASALRREKLFF. The whole variable domain, filled in from reference TRBV28 and TRBJ1-4, reads DVKVTQSSRYLVKRTGEKVFLECVQDMDHENMFWYRQDPGLGLRLIYFSYDVKMKEKGDIPEGYSVSREKKERFSLILESASTNQTSMYLCASALRREKLFFGSGTQLSVL.

V gene TRBV27 combines with J gene TRBJ2-5; weak D call: TRBD1 (5 bases). The V end lost 2 bases, the J end lost 2 bases, and 6 bases lay between the germline ends. Germline values: CDR1 MNHEY, CDR2 SMNVEV (reference sequence). This CDR3 has 13 amino acids. The CDR3, as DNA: TGTGCCAGCAGTTTAGGACAACAAGAGACCCAGTACTTC. Amino acid sequence: CASSLGQQETQYF.

The V call is TRBV5-8, the J call TRBJ1-4; the D gene is possibly TRBD1 (5 bases). Germline assignment: CDR1 SGHTS and CDR2 YDEGEE. The V and J ends lost 0 bases and 6 bases respectively, with 21 bases between them. CDR3 length equals 18 residues. The chain's CDR3 is CASSLGSGTQRGYEKLFF. DNA for the CDR3: TGTGCCAGCAGCTTGGGCTCCGGGACCCAACGGGGGTATGAAAAACTGTTTTTT.

The chain carries TRBV10-3 and TRBJ1-6; TRBD1 matches at 9 bases. The CDR3 is 14 residues long. CDR1 and CDR2 (germline): ENHRY, SYGVKD. The V segment lost 11 bases and the J segment 10 bases; nucleotides outside the gene matches: 12. CDR3 region: CAASTGGSESPLHF. The CDR3, as DNA: TGTGCCGCGTCGACAGGGGGAAGCGAATCACCCCTCCACTTT.

The rearrangement links TRBV9 to TRBJ2-7; unclear D gene. Between the trimmed V and J ends, which lost 0 bases and 7 bases, there was a span of 17 bases. The CDR3 is made up of 15 amino acids. Germline assignment: CDR1 SGDLS and CDR2 YYNGEE. The CDR3 loop is CASSVGTGLIEEQYF. The CDR3, as DNA: TGTGCCAGCAGCGTAGGCACCGGTTTGATAGAAGAGCAGTACTTC.

The chain is built from TRBV5-6 and TRBJ1-2, with TRBD1 matching over 7 bases. J lost 2 bases, V lost 1 base, and 5 bases had no gene match. Germline V gene data show CDR1 as SGHDT and CDR2 as YYEEEE. This CDR3 has 15 residues. The DNA of the CDR3 is TGTGCCAGCAGCTTGTTGGACAGGACCAACTATGGCTACACCTTC. Translated, it gives CASSLLDRTNYGYTF. Drawing the rest from reference TRBV5-6 and TRBJ1-2, the complete variable domain is DAGVTQSPTHLIKTRGQQVTLRCSPKSGHDTVSWYQQALGQGPQFIFQYYEEEERQRGNFPDRFSGHQFPNYSSELNVNALLLGDSALYLCASSLLDRTNYGYTFGSGTRLTVV.

CDR3 region: CASSWTGAGNTIYF. CDR3 DNA sequence: TGCGCCAGCAGTTGGACAGGGGCTGGAAACACCATATATTTT. The rearrangement uses TRBV5-1 and TRBJ1-3; 9 positions match TRBD1. The CDR3 sequence is 14 residues long. Germline V lookup: CDR1 SGHRS, CDR2 YFSETQ. After removal of 5 bases from V and 2 bases from J, the junction contained 2 bases not matched to a gene.

This clone was detected only a few times. The CDR3 DNA reads as TGTGCCAGCAGCCGGGGACTAGCGGGAGTAGACATTCAGTACTTC. It translates to CASSRGLAGVDIQYF. The gene calls are TRBV7-2 and TRBJ2-4; 14 bases match TRBD2. The V and J ends lost 5 bases and 8 bases, in that order; junction bases with no gene match: 5. CDR3 length: 15 residues. Germline V gene sequence: CDR1 SGHTA, CDR2 FQGNSA.

This chain connects TRBV5-8 to TRBJ1-2, with 7 bases identical to TRBD1. In germline, CDR1 is SGHTS, CDR2 YDEGEE. Germline trimming cut 1 base from V and 4 bases from J; bases unmatched to any gene: 10. This CDR3 contains 16 residues. CDR3 coding DNA: TGTGCCAGCAGCTTGTTTTCGGGACAGAGTAGCTATGGCTACACCTTC. It yields the protein CASSLFSGQSSYGYTF.

This clone was detected only once. V and J are TRBV1 and TRBJ2-5; no DNA check was done on the table's D call, TRBD1. TRBV1 is a known pseudogene. The CDR3 contains 13 residues. CDR3 residues: CTSSGQGKETQYF. The CDR3, as DNA: TGCACCAGCAGCGGACAGGGAAAAGAGACCCAGTACTTC.

The chain carries TRBV15 and TRBJ2-5, with 7 bases identical to TRBD2. The last part of the DNA fits TRBJ2-7 better; the J call may be wrong. CDR3 length equals 14 residues. Germline V gives CDR1 LNHNV, CDR2 YYDKDF (reference sequence). The CDR3 DNA reads TGTGCCACCAGCAGGGGGACTACCCCCAACGAGCAGTACTTC. Translated, it gives CATSRGTTPNEQYF.

The genes are TRBV28 and TRBJ2-7; 11 bases align to TRBD2. CDR3 length: 18 amino acids. The germline gives CDR1 MDHEN, CDR2 SYDVKM. V trimming: 5 bases; J trimming: 0 bases; junction bases outside the gene matches: 12. CDR3 nucleotides: TGTGCCAGCAGTAGTGGACTAGCGGGCCCGATTTACTCCTACGAGCAGTACTTC. Residues: CASSSGLAGPIYSYEQYF.

This chain uses TRBV6-5 with TRBJ2-3, with D possibly being TRBD2 (6 bases). V was trimmed by 4 bases and J by 1 base, leaving 6 bases between them. This CDR3 has 13 residues. The germline V gene encodes CDR1 MNHEY and CDR2 SVGAGI. The CDR3 loop is CASSWGGTDTQYF. CDR3 bases: TGTGCCAGCAGTTGGGGGGGCACAGATACGCAGTATTTT.

Only one count was recorded for this clone. This sequence joins TRBV28 and TRBJ1-2; 8 bases are shared with TRBD1. Losses at the gene ends were 5 bases for V and 7 bases for J; bases not matched to a gene: 6. The CDR3 has 13 residues. Germline CDR1 and CDR2: MDHEN and SYDVKM. CDR3: CASSGQGAGGYTF. The CDR3 DNA reads as TGTGCCAGCAGTGGGCAGGGGGCGGGTGGCTACACCTTC.

V gene TRBV27 combines with J gene TRBJ2-2; 9 bases are a match to TRBD1. This CDR3 is built from 18 residues. Germline V gene sequence: CDR1 MNHEY, CDR2 SMNVEV (reference sequence). Unmatched junction bases numbered 15, after V lost 5 bases and J lost 5 bases. CDR3 in amino acids: CASSLIPQDRGWTGELFF. The CDR3 bases are TGTGCCAGCAGTCTAATTCCCCAGGACAGGGGTTGGACCGGGGAGCTGTTTTTT.

The chain recombines TRBV5-1 with TRBJ1-2; D is unclear. Trimming shortened V by 0 bases and J by 4 bases, and 16 bases separated the two germline ends. The length of the CDR3 is 16 residues. Germline V gene sequence: CDR1 SGHRS, CDR2 YFSETQ. The CDR3 sequence: CASSLAEPVSSYGYTF. The CDR3 coding sequence is TGCGCCAGCAGCTTGGCCGAGCCCGTCTCGAGCTATGGCTACACCTTC.

The gene calls are TRBV7-6 and TRBJ2-3; 10 positions match TRBD1. The germline gives CDR1 SGHVS, CDR2 FNYEAQ. The length of the CDR3 is 18 residues. V lost 1 base to trimming and J lost 5 bases; unmatched junction nucleotides: 12. The CDR3, as DNA: TGTGCCAGCAGCTTAGGCGGTTGGGGGACAGGGGCTGGAGATACGCAGTATTTT. It encodes CASSLGGWGTGAGDTQYF.

The chain carries TRBV7-9 and TRBJ2-7; perhaps TRBD1 as D (6 bases). The CDR3 spans 15 residues. The V gene's germline CDR1 is SEHNR and CDR2 FQNEAQ (reference sequence). V shed 5 bases and J shed 9 bases, with 23 bases lying between them. Here the CDR3 reads CASSPRADRFSRQYF. In nucleotides, the CDR3 is TGTGCCAGCAGCCCCAGGGCCGACAGGTTCTCAAGGCAGTACTTC.

A single count supports this clone. The chain recombines TRBV7-4 with TRBJ2-1; weak D call: TRBD2 (6 bases). V lost 3 bases to trimming and J lost 6 bases, with 18 bases between them. Per the germline V gene, CDR1 is SGHVT and CDR2 is SQSDAQ. The CDR3 length is 16 residues. CDR3 protein: CASSFEAAGRINEQFF. For the CDR3, the DNA is TGTGCCAGCAGCTTCGAGGCGGCGGGGCGAATCAATGAGCAGTTCTTC.

In DNA form, the CDR3 reads TGTGCCAGCAGCTTGAGTGGACAGGGGGCGGACGGAAACACCATATATTTT. Translation: CASSLSGQGADGNTIYF. This rearrangement joins TRBV5-6 to TRBJ1-3; 11 nucleotides line up with TRBD1. Germline trimming cut 1 base from V and 4 bases from J; bases unmatched to any gene: 7. The length of the CDR3 is 17 residues. Germline assignment: CDR1 SGHDT and CDR2 YYEEEE.

The chain links TRBV2 to TRBJ2-1; 12 bases agree with TRBD2. The CDR3 covers 14 residues. The germline CDR1 and CDR2 sequences are SNHLY and FYNNEI. J was trimmed by 8 bases and V by 6 bases; bases with no gene match: 5. CDR3 bases: TGTGCCAGCAGGATGACTAGCGGGAGAGATGAGCAGTTCTTC. This sequence encodes CASRMTSGRDEQFF.

This rearrangement joins TRBV4-3 to TRBJ2-1; 11 positions agree with TRBD2. The CDR3 loop spans 19 amino acids. CDR1 is LGHNA, CDR2 YSLEER, per germline. The J segment lost 5 bases and the V segment lost 11 bases, leaving 23 bases of the junction unmatched. DNA for the CDR3: TGCGCCCCGAGCCACTGGCTAGCGGGAGGTTTTTGGGCTGACAATGAGCAGTTCTTC. Translated, it gives CAPSHWLAGGFWADNEQFF.

The chain recombines TRBV28 with TRBJ1-1, with 7 bases that match TRBD1. CDR1 MDHEN and CDR2 SYDVKM come from the germline V gene. The CDR3 runs 15 residues. The ends lost 5 bases at V and 0 bases at J; junction bases unmatched: 6. In nucleotides, the CDR3 is TGTGCCAGCAGTCCCTGGACAGGTCTGAACACTGAAGCTTTCTTT. As protein: CASSPWTGLNTEAFF.

The chain combines TRBV30 with TRBJ1-4; the D gene is possibly TRBD1 (6 bases). The CDR3 extends over 16 amino acids. Germline loops: CDR1 GTSNPN, CDR2 SVGIG (reference sequence). V was clipped by 3 bases and J by 1 base, with 15 bases between them. As DNA, the CDR3 is TGTGCCTGGAGCCCAGGGAGGGGGGTAACTAATGAAAAACTGTTTTTT. Its translation: CAWSPGRGVTNEKLFF.

The chain links TRBV27 to TRBJ2-3, with 10 bases that match TRBD2. The V segment lost 2 bases and the J segment 2 bases; nucleotides outside the gene matches: 1. This CDR3 region has 15 residues. Germline CDR1 reads MNHEY; CDR2 reads SMNVEV (reference sequence). The CDR3 DNA is TGTGCCAGCAGTTTAGGACTAGCGGTCACAGATACGCAGTATTTT. Its protein product is CASSLGLAVTDTQYF.